The clone carrying this T cell receptor (beta chain) was observed a handful of times. Its antigen remains unknown. With 7 bases clipped from V and 4 bases from J, the junction kept 0 bases outside the gene matches. Per germline, CDR1 SEHNR and CDR2 FQNEAQ (reference sequence). The CDR3 totals 11 residues. This specimen comes from a study of T cell responses to AZD1222 COVID-19 vaccine. Study-level findings and limits: All repertoire sampling was performed exclusively after the peak T cell response. Only 5 or 6 AZD1222 recipients were seropositive at baseline. Along spike, vaccine-associated CD4 TCRs were found throughout, with dominance at 160-218 and 743-854. Clonal diversity was possibly underestimated; the donors were predominantly white British and more often female.

The table came from immunoSEQ multiplex PCR; TCRdb's copy has only in-frame clones and leaves some out. In the table there are roughly 160,000 clones, 92% of which are singletons. The source was peripheral blood, collected on day 0 of MenACWY control vaccination. The V call is TRBV7-9, the J call TRBJ1-1, with TRBD1 matching 7 bases. This clonotype was obtained from an adult in good health. CDR3 loop: CASTGGTEAFF. The CDR3 DNA reads TGTGCCAGCACAGGGGGCACTGAAGCTTTCTTT.